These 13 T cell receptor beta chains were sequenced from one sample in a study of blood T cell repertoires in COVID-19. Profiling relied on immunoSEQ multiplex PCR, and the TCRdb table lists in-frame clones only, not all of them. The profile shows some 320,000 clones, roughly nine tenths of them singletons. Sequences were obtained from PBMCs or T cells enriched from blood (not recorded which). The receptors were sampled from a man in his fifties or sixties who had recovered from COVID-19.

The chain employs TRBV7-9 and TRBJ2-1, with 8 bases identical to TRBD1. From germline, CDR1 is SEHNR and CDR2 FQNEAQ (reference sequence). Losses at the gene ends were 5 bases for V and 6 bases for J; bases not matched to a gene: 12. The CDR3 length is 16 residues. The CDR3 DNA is TGTGCCAGCAGCCCCAGGGGGCCTAGTATGAGCAATGAGCAGTTCTTC. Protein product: CASSPRGPSMSNEQFF.

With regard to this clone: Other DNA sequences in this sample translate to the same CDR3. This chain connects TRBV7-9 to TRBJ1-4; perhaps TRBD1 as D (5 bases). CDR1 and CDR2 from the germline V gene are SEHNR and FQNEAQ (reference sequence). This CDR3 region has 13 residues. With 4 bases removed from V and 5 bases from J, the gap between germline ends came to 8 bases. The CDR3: CASSSQGNEKLFF. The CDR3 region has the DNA TGTGCCAGCAGCTCGCAGGGAAATGAAAAACTGTTTTTT.

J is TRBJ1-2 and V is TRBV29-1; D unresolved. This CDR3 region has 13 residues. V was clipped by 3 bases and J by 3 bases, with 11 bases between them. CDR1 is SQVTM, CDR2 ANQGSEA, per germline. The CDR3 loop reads CSVELNSHYGYTF. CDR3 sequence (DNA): TGCAGCGTTGAGCTGAACTCCCACTATGGCTACACCTTC.

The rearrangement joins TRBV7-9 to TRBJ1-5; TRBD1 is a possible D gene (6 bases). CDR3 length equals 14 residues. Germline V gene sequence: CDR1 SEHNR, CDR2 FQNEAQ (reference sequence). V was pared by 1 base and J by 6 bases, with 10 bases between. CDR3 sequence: CASSLDRVTQPQHF. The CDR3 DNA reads TGTGCCAGCAGCTTAGACAGGGTCACTCAGCCCCAGCATTTT. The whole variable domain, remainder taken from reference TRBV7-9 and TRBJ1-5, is DTGVSQNPRHKITKRGQNVTFRCDPISEHNRLYWYRQTLGQGPEFLTYFQNEAQLEKSRLLSDRFSAERPKGSFSTLEIQRTEQGDSAMYLCASSLDRVTQPQHFGDGTRLSIL.

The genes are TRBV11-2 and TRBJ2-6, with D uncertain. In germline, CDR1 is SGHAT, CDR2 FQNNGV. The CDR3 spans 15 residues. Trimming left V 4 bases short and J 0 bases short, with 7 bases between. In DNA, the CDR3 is TGTGCCAGCAGCTATAGCAACTCTGGGGCCAACGTCCTGACTTTC. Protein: CASSYSNSGANVLTF. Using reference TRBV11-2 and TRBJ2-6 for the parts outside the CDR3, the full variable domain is EAGVAQSPRYKIIEKRQSVAFWCNPISGHATLYWYQQILGQGPKLLIQFQNNGVVDDSQLPKDRFSAERLKGVDSTLKIQPAKLEDSAVYLCASSYSNSGANVLTFGAGSRLTVL.

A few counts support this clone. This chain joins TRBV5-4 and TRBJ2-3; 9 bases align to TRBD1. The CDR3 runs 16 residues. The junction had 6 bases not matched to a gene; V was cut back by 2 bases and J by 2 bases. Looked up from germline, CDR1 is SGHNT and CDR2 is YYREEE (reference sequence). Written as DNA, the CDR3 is TGTGCCAGCAGCTTTTTTGGGACAGGGAACACAGATACGCAGTATTTT. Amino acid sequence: CASSFFGTGNTDTQYF. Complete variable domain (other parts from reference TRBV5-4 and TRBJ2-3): ETGVTQSPTHLIKTRGQQVTLRCSSQSGHNTVSWYQQALGQGPQFIFQYYREEENGRGNFPPRFSGLQFPNYSSELNVNALELDDSALYLCASSFFGTGNTDTQYFGPGTRLTVL.

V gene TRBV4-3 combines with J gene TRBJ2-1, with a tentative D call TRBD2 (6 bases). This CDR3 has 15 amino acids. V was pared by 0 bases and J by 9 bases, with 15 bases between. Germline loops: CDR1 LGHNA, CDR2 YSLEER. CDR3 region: CASSQERRGWGEQFF. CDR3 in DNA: TGCGCCAGCAGCCAAGAGAGGCGGGGCTGGGGTGAGCAGTTCTTC.

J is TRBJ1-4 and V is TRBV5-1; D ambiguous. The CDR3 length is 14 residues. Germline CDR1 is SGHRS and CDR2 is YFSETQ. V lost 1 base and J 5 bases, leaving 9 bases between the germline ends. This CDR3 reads CASSLTGVNEKLFF. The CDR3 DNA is TGCGCCAGCAGCTTGACTGGAGTGAATGAAAAACTGTTTTTT.

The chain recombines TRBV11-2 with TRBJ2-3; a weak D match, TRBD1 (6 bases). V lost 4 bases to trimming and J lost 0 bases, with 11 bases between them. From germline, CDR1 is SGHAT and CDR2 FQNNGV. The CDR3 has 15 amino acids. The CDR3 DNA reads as TGTGCCAGCAGCTCCGGGACACCTAGCACAGATACGCAGTATTTT. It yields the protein CASSSGTPSTDTQYF.

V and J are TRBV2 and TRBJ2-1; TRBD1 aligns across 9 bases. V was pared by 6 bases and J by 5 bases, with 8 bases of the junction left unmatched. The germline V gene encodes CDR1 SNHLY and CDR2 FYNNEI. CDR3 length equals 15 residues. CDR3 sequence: CASSAGTGLNNEQFF. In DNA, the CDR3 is TGTGCCAGCAGCGCCGGGACAGGGTTAAACAATGAGCAGTTCTTC.

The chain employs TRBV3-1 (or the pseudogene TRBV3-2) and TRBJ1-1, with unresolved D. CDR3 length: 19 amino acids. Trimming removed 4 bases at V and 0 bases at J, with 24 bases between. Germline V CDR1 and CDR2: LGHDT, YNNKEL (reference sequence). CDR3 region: CASSPRAFQKRMMNTEAFF. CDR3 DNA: TGTGCCAGCAGCCCCCGAGCGTTTCAGAAGAGAATGATGAACACTGAAGCTTTCTTT.

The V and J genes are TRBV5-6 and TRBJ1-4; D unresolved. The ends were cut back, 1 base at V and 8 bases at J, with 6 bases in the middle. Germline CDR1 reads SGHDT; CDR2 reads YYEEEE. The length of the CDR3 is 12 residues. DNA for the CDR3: TGTGCCAGCAGCTTGTCTCGGGAAAAACTGTTTTTT. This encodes CASSLSREKLFF.

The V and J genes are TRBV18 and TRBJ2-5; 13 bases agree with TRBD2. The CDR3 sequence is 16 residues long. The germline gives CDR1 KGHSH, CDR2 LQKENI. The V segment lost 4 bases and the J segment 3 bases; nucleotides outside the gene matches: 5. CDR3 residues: CASSRGLAGAEETQYF. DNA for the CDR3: TGTGCCAGCTCACGAGGACTAGCGGGGGCGGAAGAGACCCAGTACTTC.